The clone carrying this T cell receptor beta chain was detected only a few times. This sample is drawn from a study of blood T cell repertoires in COVID-19. At the level of the study: Sources were T cells, B-cell-depleted T cells, or PBMCs; the material itself was cDNA or gDNA.

Per the original methods: From reference gene primer amplification, estimates of nucleated cell counts were derived. Clones were sequenced by immunoSEQ multiplex PCR, and TCRdb holds only the in-frame ones, with some missing. V and J calls and clone size are as listed in that table; D and trimming were resolved from the DNA. The sample records 100,000 to 150,000 clones, approximately 88% being singletons. The CDR3 has 15 residues. V lost 0 bases, J lost 5 bases, and 11 bases lay in between. Looked up from germline, CDR1 is ENHRY and CDR2 is SYGVKD. The TCR was taken from a man between 45 and 60 years old with acute or convalescent COVID-19. Sequencing used peripheral blood. This chain uses TRBV10-3 with TRBJ1-5, with D possibly matching TRBD1 (5 bases). The CDR3 loop is CAISESGQMYQPQHF. CDR3 nucleotides: TGTGCCATCAGTGAGTCGGGGCAGATGTATCAGCCCCAGCATTTT.